Sequencing of this TCR beta chain was carried out in a study of T cells in women clearing cervical HPV infection listed by TCRdb under 2018. For context, the study as a whole: Cases were about 25 women with histologically confirmed HPV16-related CIN3 or worse, including 2 invasive cancers. The controls were around 26 women whose single incident HPV16 infection cleared within 12 months with no development of precancer or cancer. Blood from cases was collected at the visit where the lesion was first found, while blood from controls was collected once the infection could no longer be detected. Among cases, blood sampling occurred a median of about 150 days after lesion detection, with an interquartile range of about 90 to 200 days. Because only a few women had HLA typing data, the possibility that HLA type acted as a confounder could not be ruled out. Nested within Costa Rica's Guanacaste HPV Natural History Study, an exploratory proof-of-principle case-control study compared TCR repertoires across cervical HPV16 outcomes. Cases were matched to controls by age within five years and by the year the sample was collected. Cases had a median age of 34 years and controls had a median age of about 41, with no significant differences in baseline characteristics. In the parent cohort, 10,049 women aged 18 or older were enrolled in Guanacaste, Costa Rica, during 1993 to 1994 and then followed for less than 8 years. Five blinded duplicates per group were added as quality controls, giving around 60 samples: approximately 50 participants and roughly ten replicates.

Every participant had a single incident cervical HPV16 infection, and prevalent HPV16 infections were excluded. Cervical HPV DNA was detected with MY09/MY11 PCR, and genotyping was done by dot-blot hybridization. Fifteen mL of heparinized blood were centrifuged, and the buffy coat was aliquoted, frozen at -30°C, then stored at -80°C. Genomic DNA was extracted from buffy coat specimens using QIAGEN kits. As to this clone: Its antigen remains undetermined. The read terminates 3 residues ahead of where the CDR3 ends, so the germline J gene completes it.

The CDR3 sequence holds 13 residues, the cysteine and phenylalanine included. Of the CDR3's DNA, 30 bases were read; they are in frame from base 1. CDR1 and CDR2 were assigned from the germline V gene as SGHVS and FNYEAQ. TCR beta CDR3 regions were amplified by multiplex PCR from an average of roughly 1,200 ng genomic DNA per sample using the immunoSEQ assay. The assay corrected primer bias using a complete synthetic TCR repertoire to establish an amplification baseline. The amplicons were sequenced using the Illumina platform. The study's own analysis went as follows. Error correction of the sequences involved clustering with frequency ratios plus a modified nearest-neighbor algorithm, after which the sequences were analyzed in the immunoSEQ Analyzer using IMGT gene definitions. At each rarefaction depth, TCR richness and evenness were averaged across 20 rarefaction repeats, and any sample with fewer sequences than the depth was left out. Wilcoxon rank sum tests with FDR correction were used to compare relative abundances of V, D and J genes between the groups. Blinded duplicates gave an intraclass correlation of 95.6% for TCR richness and an average of roughly 82% across 66 gene segments. Drawn from immuneACCESS, this table holds only the in-frame rearrangements with V and J called that TCRdb kept. Clones are partly lost; checked studies trace under half to an unresolved V gene and leave the rest unexplained. V, J and clone size are taken as reported in that table, and D and trimming were inferred from the DNA itself. This sample's listing comprises 20,000 to 25,000 clones. 6.5% to 8.5% of the sample is in the top ten clones.

Beyond this particular receptor, the publication reports: TCR repertoire richness was significantly higher in CIN3+ cases than in controls across sequencing depths, while evenness did not differ. Cases had lower TRBV6-7 relative abundance than controls (about 0.1% versus 0.15%; Bonferroni P = 0.0008). Because the number of T cells per sample was unknown, the richness differences could reflect varying T-cell content rather than repertoire biology. By combining richness with V gene abundances, random forest classifiers separated cases from controls with an estimated AUC of about 0.82. The cross-sectional design could not show whether associations preceded infection or resulted from it; effector/memory subsets and HPV-specific T cells were not isolated.

This receptor was identified in a woman between 18 and 70 years old with a cervical HPV16 infection that either progressed to CIN3+ or cleared (not recorded which). The chain joins TRBV7-6 to TRBJ1-2, with the D gene too uncertain to name. Sequences were obtained from blood buffy coat. The CDR3: CASSLAGSKDYTF. Incomplete CDR3 DNA: TGTGCCAGCAGCTTAGCAGGTTCAAAAGAC.